Listed below are T cell receptor beta chains from one sample, sequenced in a study of blood T cell repertoires in COVID-19. Sequencing was performed with immunoSEQ multiplex PCR; in TCRdb, only in-frame clones are kept and a portion is missing. The sample contains fewer than 45,000 clones, approximately 90% of which appear only once. Source material: peripheral blood. The receptors shown here come from a man aged 55 to 69 with active or convalescent COVID-19. CDR3s include the opening cysteine and the closing phenylalanine or tryptophan. Each record gives: V gene, J gene, clone size, D gene, CDR3 protein, CDR3 DNA. The D gene is left open where the match is weak. Size is omitted from some rows. Given values are once, few, many or a class for expanded clones.

>TRBV5-6|TRBJ2-6|-|TRBD1
CASSVDRGSGANVLTF
TGTGCCAGCAGCGTTGACAGGGGTTCTGGGGCCAACGTCCTGACTTTC
>TRBV12-3/TRBV12-4|TRBJ1-4|-|-
CATGQTEKLFF
TGTGCCACTGGACAGACCGAAAAACTGTTTTTT
>TRBV5-1|TRBJ2-7|-|TRBD1
CASSLGGQGTYEQYF
TGCGCCAGCAGCTTGGGGGGACAGGGGACCTACGAGCAGTACTTC
>TRBV6-2/TRBV6-3|TRBJ1-2|-|TRBD1
CASSSTGIYGYTF
TGTGCCAGCAGCTCGACAGGGATCTATGGCTACACCTTC
>TRBV28|TRBJ2-7|few|TRBD1
CASSRTGSYEQYF
TGTGCCAGCAGTCGGACAGGGTCCTACGAGCAGTACTTC
>TRBV28|TRBJ1-2|-|-
CASSLAGHGYTF
TGTGCCAGCAGTTTAGCAGGCCATGGCTACACCTTC
>TRBV7-2|TRBJ2-7|-|-
CASSLVFGGVSSYEQYF
TGTGCCAGCAGCTTAGTTTTTGGCGGGGTAAGCTCCTACGAGCAGTACTTC
>TRBV9|TRBJ2-1|-|-
CASSVSSGTYNEQFF
TGTGCCAGCAGCGTAAGTAGCGGAACCTACAATGAGCAGTTCTTC
>TRBV4-3|TRBJ2-7|-|-
CASSQGRANEQYF
TGCGCCAGCAGCCAAGGCAGGGCCAACGAGCAGTACTTC
>TRBV6-6|TRBJ2-7|-|-
CASSYPSPEQYF
TGTGCCAGCAGTTACCCTAGCCCCGAGCAGTACTTC
>TRBV11-2|TRBJ2-3|-|-
CASSLGGLGRTDTQYF
TGTGCCAGCAGCTTAGGAGGGTTGGGTAGAACAGATACGCAGTATTTT
>TRBV27|TRBJ2-2|-|TRBD2
CASSLDSGRASVTGELFF
TGTGCCAGCAGTTTAGATAGCGGGAGGGCCAGCGTCACCGGGGAGCTGTTTTTT
>TRBV5-1|TRBJ2-5|-|-
CASSLAGNQETQYF
TGCGCCAGCAGCTTGGCAGGCAATCAAGAGACCCAGTACTTC
>TRBV10-1|TRBJ1-5|-|-
CASSESVRGPQHF
TGCGCCAGCAGTGAGTCGGTTAGGGGGCCCCAGCATTTT
>TRBV5-1|TRBJ1-1|once|-
CASSLGTLRDSNTEAFF
TGCGCCAGCAGCTTGGGGACTCTGAGGGATTCGAACACTGAAGCTTTCTTT
>TRBV7-8|TRBJ2-7|-|TRBD1
CASSLAGTGFRRF
TGTGCCAGCAGCTTAGCAGGGACAGGTTTTCGGCGGTTC
>TRBV6-1|TRBJ2-1|-|TRBD1
CASRPGTGGSDEQFF
TGTGCCAGCAGACCCGGGACAGGGGGCTCGGATGAGCAGTTCTTC
>TRBV3-1/TRBV3-2|TRBJ2-1|-|-
CASSLPSSPQINEQFF
TGTGCCAGCAGCCTCCCCTCTAGCCCTCAGATTAATGAGCAGTTCTTC
>TRBV6-2/TRBV6-3|TRBJ2-1|-|-
CASSRQGLNEQFF
TGTGCCAGCAGTCGACAGGGACTCAATGAGCAGTTCTTC
>TRBV6-6|TRBJ1-5|once|TRBD1
CASSQRRNRGYSNQPQHF
TGTGCCAGCAGTCAGCGCCGAAACAGGGGTTATAGCAATCAGCCCCAGCATTTT
>TRBV9|TRBJ1-2|-|TRBD1
CASSPGTANYGYTF
TGTGCCAGCAGCCCCGGGACAGCTAACTATGGCTACACCTTC
>TRBV4-3|TRBJ2-3|-|TRBD1
CASSLLPDRATDTQYF
TGCGCCAGCAGCCTGCTGCCAGACAGGGCGACAGATACGCAGTATTTT
>TRBV15|TRBJ2-3|once|TRBD2
CATSRQLAGAPDTQYF
TGTGCCACCAGCAGACAACTAGCGGGAGCCCCAGATACGCAGTATTTT
>TRBV7-8|TRBJ2-7|-|-
CASSLAVGRSSYEQYF
TGTGCCAGCAGCTTAGCCGTTGGAAGGAGCTCCTACGAGCAGTACTTC
>TRBV28|TRBJ1-1|-|TRBD1
CASSLSSGGLSMGPPGAFF
TGTGCCAGCAGTTTATCGTCAGGGGGCTTAAGTATGGGCCCGCCGGGAGCTTTCTTT
>TRBV18|TRBJ2-1|-|-
CASSPSNYNEQFF
TGTGCCAGCTCACCATCCAACTACAATGAGCAGTTCTTC
>TRBV4-3|TRBJ1-2|-|TRBD1
CASSQQGGYGYTF
TGCGCCAGCAGCCAACAGGGGGGCTATGGCTACACCTTC
>TRBV5-6|TRBJ1-1|once|-
CASRKRAVNTEAFF
TGTGCCAGCAGAAAGAGGGCGGTGAACACTGAAGCTTTCTTT
>TRBV5-1|TRBJ1-6|-|TRBD1
CASSLAGTERSPLHF
TGCGCCAGCAGCTTGGCCGGGACAGAACGATCACCCCTCCACTTT
>TRBV9|TRBJ2-7|-|TRBD1
CASSVDGWDRGRGQYF
TGTGCCAGCAGCGTAGACGGATGGGACAGGGGGCGCGGGCAGTACTTC